This T cell receptor (beta chain) originates from a study of blood T cell repertoires in COVID-19. Within 2 weeks of study entry, exposed participants had contacted a PCR-confirmed or clinician-diagnosed COVID-19 case. TCRdb's table, derived via immunoSEQ multiplex PCR, lists solely in-frame clones and lacks some. In the table there are about 350,000 clones, more than 70% of which are singletons. The V gene lost 2 bases and the J gene lost 5 bases, with 15 bases spanning the gap. This CDR3 is 14 amino acids long. Per the germline V gene, CDR1 is GTSNPN and CDR2 is SVGIG (reference sequence). Input material: PBMCs or T cells enriched from blood (not recorded which). The rearrangement links TRBV30 to TRBJ1-2, with D possibly TRBD1 on 5 matching bases. The receptor was isolated from a woman aged 25 to 39 who had been exposed to COVID-19. The CDR3, as DNA: TGTGCCTGGAGTAAGAACAGGATAACTTATGGCTACACCTTC. Amino acids: CAWSKNRITYGYTF.